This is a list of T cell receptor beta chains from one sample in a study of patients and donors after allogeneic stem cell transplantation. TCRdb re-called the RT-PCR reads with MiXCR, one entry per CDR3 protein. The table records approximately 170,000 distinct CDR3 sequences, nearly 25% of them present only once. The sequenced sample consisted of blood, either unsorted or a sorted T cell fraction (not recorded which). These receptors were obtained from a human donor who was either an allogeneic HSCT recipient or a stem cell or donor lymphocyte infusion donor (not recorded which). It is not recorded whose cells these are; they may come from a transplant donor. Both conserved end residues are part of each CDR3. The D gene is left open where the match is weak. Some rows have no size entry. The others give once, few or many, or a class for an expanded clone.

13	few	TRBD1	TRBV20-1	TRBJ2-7	TGCAGTGCACCTCGACAGGGAATTGGAGAGCAGTACTTC	CSAPRQGIGEQYF
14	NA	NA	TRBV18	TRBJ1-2	TGTGCCAGCTCACTCGAGGGGTTTGACTATGGCTACACCTTC	CASSLEGFDYGYTF
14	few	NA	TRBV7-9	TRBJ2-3	TGTGCCAGCAGCTTAAGCTCATTGCCAGATACGCAGTATTTT	CASSLSSLPDTQYF
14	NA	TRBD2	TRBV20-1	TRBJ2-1	TGCAGTGCTCTTATAGCGGGTTCCTACAATGAGCAGTTCTTC	CSALIAGSYNEQFF
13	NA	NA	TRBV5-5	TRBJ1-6	TGTGCCAGCAGCATCGACAGTAATTCACCCCTCCACTTT	CASSIDSNSPLHF
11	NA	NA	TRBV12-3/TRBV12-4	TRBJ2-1	TGTGCCAGCAGTTTTGGTGGGGAGCAGTTCTTC	CASSFGGEQFF
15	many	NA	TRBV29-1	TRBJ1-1	TGCAGCGTTGAAGATTATTGGGTAGCGAACACTGAAGCTTTCTTT	CSVEDYWVANTEAFF
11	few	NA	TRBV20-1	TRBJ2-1	TGCAGTGCTAGAGATGGCCGGGGGCAGTTCTTC	CSARDGRGQFF
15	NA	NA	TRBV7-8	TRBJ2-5	TGTGCCAGCAGCACCGTAGGGGAGGATCAAGAGACCCAGTACTTC	CASSTVGEDQETQYF
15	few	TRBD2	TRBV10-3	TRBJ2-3	TGTGCCATCAGTGAGTCAGCGGGACGCACAGATACGCAGTATTTT	CAISESAGRTDTQYF
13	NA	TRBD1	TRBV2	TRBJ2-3	TGTGCCAGCTCTCAGGGGGTGGCAGATACGCAGTATTTT	CASSQGVADTQYF
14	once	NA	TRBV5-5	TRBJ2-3	TGTGCCAGCAGCTTGAACCGGGCGACAGATACGCAGTATTTT	CASSLNRATDTQYF
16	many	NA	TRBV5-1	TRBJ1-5	TGCGCCAGCAGCATCAAGGGCCCGAGGGGACATCAGCCCCAGCATTTT	CASSIKGPRGHQPQHF
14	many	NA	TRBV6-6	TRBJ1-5	TGTGCCAGCAGTTTTCAGTATAGCAATCAGCCCCAGCATTTT	CASSFQYSNQPQHF
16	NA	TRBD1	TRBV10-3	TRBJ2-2	TGTGCCATCAGTGTTGCCGGGACAGGGGTTCCCGGGGAGCTGTTTTTT	CAISVAGTGVPGELFF
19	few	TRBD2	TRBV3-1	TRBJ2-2	TGTGCCAGCAGCCAAGAACGGGGCAGGGGACTAGCAAGGACCGGGGAGCTGTTTTTT	CASSQERGRGLARTGELFF
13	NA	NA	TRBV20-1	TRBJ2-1	TGCAGTGCTAGAGCCGACAGTTTCAATGAGCAGTTCTTC	CSARADSFNEQFF
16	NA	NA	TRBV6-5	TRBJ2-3	TGTGCCACCCAAGGGGGGCGCGGGTTTTCAACAGATACGCAGTATTTT	CATQGGRGFSTDTQYF
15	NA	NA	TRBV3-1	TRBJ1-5	TGTGCCAGCAGCCAAGATGGGAGCAGCAATCAGCCCCAGCATTTT	CASSQDGSSNQPQHF
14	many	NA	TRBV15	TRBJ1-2	TGTGCCACCACATTCCAAGGGGCTAGCTATGGCTACACCTTC	CATTFQGASYGYTF
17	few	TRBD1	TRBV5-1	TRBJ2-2	TGCGCCAGCAGCCCTCAACCGGGACAGGGGTTGACCGGGGAGCTGTTTTTT	CASSPQPGQGLTGELFF
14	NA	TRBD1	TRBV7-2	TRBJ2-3	TGTGCCAGCAGTCCGGGACAGGGATCAGATACGCAGTATTTT	CASSPGQGSDTQYF
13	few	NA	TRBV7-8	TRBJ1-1	TGTGCCAGCCAACAGGGTGTTGACACTGAAGCTTTCTTT	CASQQGVDTEAFF
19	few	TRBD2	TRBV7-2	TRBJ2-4	TGTGCCAGCAGCTTAGTGACTAGCGGGAGGGCCGTTGCCAAAAACATTCAGTACTTC	CASSLVTSGRAVAKNIQYF
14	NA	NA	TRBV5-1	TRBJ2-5	TGCGCCACCAAGGAGAGGGCTCTCGGAGAGACCCAGTACTTC	CATKERALGETQYF
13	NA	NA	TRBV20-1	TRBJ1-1	TGCAGTGCTAGAGAATCTCTTGGCACTGAAGCTTTCTTT	CSARESLGTEAFF
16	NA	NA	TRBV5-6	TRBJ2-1	TGTGCCAGCAGCGCCCCAAGCCGTAGCTCCTACAATGAGCAGTTCTTC	CASSAPSRSSYNEQFF
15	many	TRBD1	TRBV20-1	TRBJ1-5	TGCAGTGTCAGGGGACAGGGGGATAGCAATCAGCCCCAGCATTTT	CSVRGQGDSNQPQHF
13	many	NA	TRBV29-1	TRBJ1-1	TGCAGCGTTACCGGGACGGTGAACACTGAAGCTTTCTTT	CSVTGTVNTEAFF
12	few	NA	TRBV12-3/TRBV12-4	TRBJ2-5	TGTGCCAGCGCCCAGTGGTGGGAGACCCAGTACTTC	CASAQWWETQYF
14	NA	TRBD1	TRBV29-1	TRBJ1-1	TGCAGCGTTGAAGAGCAGGGGGCAGTCACTGAAGCTTTCTTT	CSVEEQGAVTEAFF
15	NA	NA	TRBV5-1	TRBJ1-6	TGCGCCAGCAGCATAAAGGACAGAAATAATTCACCCCTCCACTTT	CASSIKDRNNSPLHF
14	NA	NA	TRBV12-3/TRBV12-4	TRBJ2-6	TGTGCCACAGGGGATGACTCTGGGGCCAACGTCCTGACTTTC	CATGDDSGANVLTF
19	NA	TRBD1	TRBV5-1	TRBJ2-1	TGCGCCAGCAGCTCCACCGGGACAGGGGCTTCGGCTACGTACAATGAGCAGTTCTTC	CASSSTGTGASATYNEQFF
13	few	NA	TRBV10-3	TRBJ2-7	TGTGCCATCATTGCCTCATCTGCATACGAGCAGTACTTC	CAIIASSAYEQYF
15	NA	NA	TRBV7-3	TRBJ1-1	TGTGCCAGCAGCCCGGGGAGCCACCGGAACACTGAAGCTTTCTTT	CASSPGSHRNTEAFF
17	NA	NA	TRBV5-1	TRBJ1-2	TGCGCCAGCAGCTTGAGTTCTGTGGCGTTACGGGACTATGGCTACACCTTC	CASSLSSVALRDYGYTF
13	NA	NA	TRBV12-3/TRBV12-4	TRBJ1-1	TGTGCCAGCAGTTATACGGGGGCCACTGAAGCTTTCTTT	CASSYTGATEAFF
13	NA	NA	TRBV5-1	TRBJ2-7	TGCGCCAGCAGCTTGGTTTCGGGCTACGAGCAGTACTTC	CASSLVSGYEQYF
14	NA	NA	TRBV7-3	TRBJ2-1	TGTGCCAGCAGCTCAACCCCCAGGGGTAATGAGCAGTTCTTC	CASSSTPRGNEQFF
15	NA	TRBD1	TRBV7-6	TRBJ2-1	TGTGCCAGCAGCCTTGGACAGGGGCGGTACAATGAGCAGTTCTTC	CASSLGQGRYNEQFF
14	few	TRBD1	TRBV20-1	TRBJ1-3	TGCAGTGCAGGAAGGACAGGCTCTGGAAACACCATATATTTT	CSAGRTGSGNTIYF
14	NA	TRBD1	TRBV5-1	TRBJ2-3	TGCGCCAGCAGCCAGGGACAGGGTGGAGATACGCAGTATTTT	CASSQGQGGDTQYF
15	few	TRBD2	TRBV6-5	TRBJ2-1	TGTGCCAGCACTTTGACTAGCGGGGTATACAATGAGCAGTTCTTC	CASTLTSGVYNEQFF
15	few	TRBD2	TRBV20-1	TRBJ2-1	TGCAGTGCTTCTTTTTTAGCGGGAGGTTACAATGAGCAGTTCTTC	CSASFLAGGYNEQFF
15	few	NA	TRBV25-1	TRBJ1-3	TGTGCCAGCAGTGAATCCTGGCATCCTAGAAACACCATATATTTT	CASSESWHPRNTIYF
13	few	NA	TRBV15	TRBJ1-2	TGTGCCACCACCTCCGGGCAGAACTATGGCTACACCTTC	CATTSGQNYGYTF
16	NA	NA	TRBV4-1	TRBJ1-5	TGCGCCAGCAGCCAAGATTCGAGAGCAAGCAATCAGCCCCAGCATTTT	CASSQDSRASNQPQHF
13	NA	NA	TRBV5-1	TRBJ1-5	TGCGCCAGCTACCAGGGCGCTGGGCAGCCCCAGCATTTT	CASYQGAGQPQHF
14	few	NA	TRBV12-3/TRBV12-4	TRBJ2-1	TGTGCCAGCATCGGGTCAAGCTCCTACAATGAGCAGTTCTTC	CASIGSSSYNEQFF
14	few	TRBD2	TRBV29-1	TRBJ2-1	TGCAGCGTCCCCGGACTAGCGGGAGCAGGGGAGCAGTTCTTC	CSVPGLAGAGEQFF
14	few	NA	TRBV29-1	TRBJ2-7	TGCAGCGTCTTGACAGTCCTAAGCTCCTACGAGCAGTACTTC	CSVLTVLSSYEQYF
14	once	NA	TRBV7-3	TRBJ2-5	TGTGCCAGCAGCTCAGACCCTTATAAGGAGACCCAGTACTTC	CASSSDPYKETQYF